This record covers a single TCR beta chain. Its specificity is unknown. The data were obtained in a study of T cells after yellow fever vaccination. Study in general: Those fractions that held only low numbers of cells were prepared using the SMART-Seq v4 Ultra Low Input RNA kit.

TCRdb ran MiXCR on the 5' RACE reads and lists one entry per CDR3 protein. The sample yields 250,000 to 400,000 distinct CDR3 sequences, around 4.3% seen once. CDR1 is SGHTA, CDR2 FQGNSA, per germline. CDR3 size: 12 residues. Trimming left V 5 bases short and J 5 bases short, with 9 bases between. Study outcomes and limitations: It was a small share of clonotypes that appeared in both CD4 and CD8 compartments. There was a possibility that FACS-sorted repertoires contained abundant clonotypes contaminating from the bulk population. On re-exposure, the response was weaker but peaked faster, at day 5 versus 15.

Sequencing was performed on PBMCs, taken 15 days after the yellow fever booster vaccination. This chain links TRBV7-2 with TRBJ2-5, with unresolved D. This receptor was identified in a man younger than 35 who received the YFV17D yellow fever vaccine. CDR3 region: CASSLTMETQYF. As DNA, the CDR3 is TGTGCCAGCAGCCTGACGATGGAGACCCAGTACTTC.